Listed below are T cell receptor beta chains from one sample, sequenced in a study of PD-L1 blockade in urothelial cancer. Produced via immunoSEQ multiplex PCR; TCRdb's table is partial and in-frame only. The sample includes about 74,000 clones, roughly nine tenths of them seen just once. The sequencing here drew on PBMCs, taken around atezolizumab (anti-PD-L1) treatment. All receptors derive from a man between 65 and 85 years old with urothelial cancer. Both conserved end residues are part of each CDR3. D genes are given only for firm matches. Rows give clone size only sometimes, using once, few, many, or a class for an expanded clone.

>TRBD1|TRBJ1-5|once|TRBV7-8
CASSLAIPGTGPNSNQPQHF
TGTGCCAGCAGCTTAGCGATCCCCGGGACAGGGCCCAATAGCAATCAGCCCCAGCATTTT
>.|TRBJ1-1|.|TRBV27
CASSTAGGRPVEAFF
TGTGCCAGCAGTACCGCGGGGGGCCGGCCGGTTGAAGCTTTCTTT
>TRBD2|TRBJ2-5|.|TRBV19
CASTAGSGRAGETQYF
TGTGCCAGTACGGCGGGTAGCGGGAGGGCCGGGGAGACCCAGTACTTC
>TRBD1|TRBJ1-5|.|TRBV28
CASSRIQGGSNQPQHF
TGTGCCAGCAGTCGGATACAGGGGGGCAGCAATCAGCCCCAGCATTTT
>TRBD1|TRBJ2-2|.|TRBV5-1
CASSSGFGTANTGELFF
TGCGCCAGCAGCTCTGGGTTTGGGACAGCGAACACCGGGGAGCTGTTTTTT
>.|TRBJ2-7|.|TRBV5-6
CASSHRTVLLYEQYF
TGTGCCAGCAGCCACCGGACAGTCCTTTTATACGAGCAGTACTTC
>.|TRBJ2-3|.|TRBV5-1
CASSSALRSEDTQYF
TGCGCCAGCAGCTCGGCCCTACGGTCGGAGGATACGCAGTATTTT
>TRBD1|TRBJ2-7|.|TRBV4-1
CASSQYQTGPYEQYF
TGCGCCAGCAGCCAATATCAGACAGGGCCCTACGAGCAGTACTTC
>.|TRBJ1-1|.|TRBV6-5
CASSYQGTGAFF
TGTGCCAGCAGTTATCAGGGGACGGGGGCTTTCTTT
>TRBD1|TRBJ2-2|.|TRBV9
CASSGGQGEVTGELFF
TGTGCCAGCAGCGGAGGACAGGGGGAGGTCACCGGGGAGCTGTTTTTT
>.|TRBJ2-5|.|TRBV18
CASSPGRQETQYF
TGTGCCAGCTCACCAGGGCGCCAAGAGACCCAGTACTTC
>.|TRBJ2-3|.|TRBV27
CASSLSLADTQYF
TGTGCCAGCAGTTTGAGCCTAGCGGATACGCAGTATTTT
>.|TRBJ2-7|.|TRBV6-6
CASSPDGGSYEQYF
TGTGCCAGCAGCCCGGACGGGGGCTCCTACGAGCAGTACTTC
>.|TRBJ2-3|once|TRBV5-5
CASSPVRASPSTDTQYF
TGTGCCAGCAGCCCCGTGAGGGCCAGTCCTAGCACAGATACGCAGTATTTT
>TRBD2|TRBJ2-2|.|TRBV6-5
CASSYIAGVTGELFF
TGTGCCAGCAGTTACATAGCGGGAGTCACCGGGGAGCTGTTTTTT
>.|TRBJ1-2|few|TRBV18
CASSLGQTHDYGYTF
TGTGCCAGCTCACTTGGACAGACCCACGACTATGGCTACACCTTC
>TRBD1|TRBJ2-1|.|TRBV2
CASDGQGARNEQFF
TGTGCCAGCGACGGACAGGGGGCGCGGAATGAGCAGTTCTTC
>.|TRBJ1-1|.|TRBV6-5
CASSYSRKSDTEAFF
TGTGCCAGCAGTTACTCACGGAAGAGCGACACTGAAGCTTTCTTT
>TRBD2|TRBJ2-7|.|TRBV5-1
CASSLWGGGTSVYEQYF
TGCGCCAGCAGCTTGTGGGGTGGAGGGACTAGCGTCTACGAGCAGTACTTC
>.|TRBJ1-1|.|TRBV13
CASILLRGTEAFF
TGTGCCAGCATTCTACTTAGGGGTACTGAAGCTTTCTTT
>TRBD1|TRBJ2-7|.|TRBV6-6
CASSTRTGSSYEQYF
TGTGCCAGCAGTACCCGGACAGGGAGCTCCTACGAGCAGTACTTC
>TRBD1|TRBJ2-5|few|TRBV6-5
CASSYQTGGEETQYF
TGTGCCAGCAGTTACCAGACAGGGGGTGAGGAGACCCAGTACTTC
>.|TRBJ1-2|.|TRBV6-5
CASSGRYNYGYTF
TGTGCCAGCAGCGGGAGGTACAACTATGGCTACACCTTC
>.|TRBJ2-7|.|TRBV29-1
CSVRDLFYEQYF
TGCAGCGTTCGGGACTTATTCTACGAGCAGTACTTC
>TRBD2|TRBJ2-1|.|TRBV9
CASSVRLAGSYNEQFF
TGTGCCAGCAGCGTCCGACTAGCGGGGTCCTACAATGAGCAGTTCTTC
>.|TRBJ1-2|.|TRBV5-1
CASSPDPEDYGYTF
TGCGCCAGCAGCCCGGACCCGGAGGACTATGGCTACACCTTC
>.|TRBJ2-1|.|TRBV9
CASSGGLGGYNEQFF
TGTGCCAGCAGCGGGGGGCTTGGGGGATACAATGAGCAGTTCTTC
>.|TRBJ2-7|.|TRBV29-1
CSVVIRGGYEQYF
TGCAGCGTTGTTATCAGGGGCGGCTACGAGCAGTACTTC
>TRBD1|TRBJ2-5|.|TRBV11-2
CASSLDGDSQETQYF
TGTGCCAGCAGCTTAGACGGGGACAGCCAAGAGACCCAGTACTTC
>TRBD2|TRBJ2-2|once|TRBV9
CASSVGVSRLAGVNTGELFF
TGTGCCAGCAGCGTAGGAGTTTCCCGTCTAGCGGGAGTCAACACCGGGGAGCTGTTTTTT
>TRBD2|TRBJ2-1|.|TRBV18
CASSPRAGGPLSDNEQFF
TGTGCCAGCTCACCGAGGGCGGGAGGGCCTCTTTCTGACAATGAGCAGTTCTTC
>.|TRBJ2-5|.|TRBV14
CASSQGARSETQYF
TGTGCCAGCAGCCAGGGGGCAAGGTCAGAGACCCAGTACTTC
>TRBD1|TRBJ1-5|.|TRBV7-9
CASSDDRDSNQPQHF
TGTGCCAGCAGCGACGACAGGGATAGCAATCAGCCCCAGCATTTT
>.|TRBJ2-7|.|TRBV28
CASRVGKSSYEQYF
TGTGCCAGCCGGGTCGGGAAAAGCTCCTACGAGCAGTACTTC
>TRBD2|TRBJ2-3|once|TRBV7-3
CASSRWGLAGGSDTQYF
TGTGCCAGCAGTCGTTGGGGACTAGCGGGAGGGTCGGATACGCAGTATTTT
>.|TRBJ2-5|.|TRBV13
CASSLVGAGLQETQYF
TGTGCCAGCAGCTTAGTGGGGGCGGGCCTCCAAGAGACCCAGTACTTC
>TRBD1|TRBJ2-3|.|TRBV7-9
CASSSLGQGKTDTQYF
TGTGCCAGCAGCTCACTGGGACAGGGGAAAACAGATACGCAGTATTTT
>TRBD2|TRBJ2-2|.|TRBV11-2
CASSLGLAGGLANTGELFF
TGTGCCAGCAGCTTAGGGCTAGCGGGAGGCCTCGCGAACACCGGGGAGCTGTTTTTT